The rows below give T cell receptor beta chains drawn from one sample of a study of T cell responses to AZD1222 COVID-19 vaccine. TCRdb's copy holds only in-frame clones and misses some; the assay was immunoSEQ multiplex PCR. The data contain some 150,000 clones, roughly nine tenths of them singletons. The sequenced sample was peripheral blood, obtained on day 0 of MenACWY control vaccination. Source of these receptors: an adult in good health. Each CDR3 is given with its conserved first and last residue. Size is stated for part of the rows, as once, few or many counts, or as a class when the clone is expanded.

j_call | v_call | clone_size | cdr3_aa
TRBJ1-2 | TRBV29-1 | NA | CSVGDPKEGSGYGYTF
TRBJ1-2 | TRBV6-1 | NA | CASSESAGAGYGYTF
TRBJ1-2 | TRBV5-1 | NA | CASQGSNPGGGYTF
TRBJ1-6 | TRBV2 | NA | CASSREGGDNSPLHF
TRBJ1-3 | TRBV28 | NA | CASTLERTIYF
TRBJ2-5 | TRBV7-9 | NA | CASSIEGLAQETQYF
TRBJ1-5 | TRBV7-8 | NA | CASSPRRDRTISNQPQHF
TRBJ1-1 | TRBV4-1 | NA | CASSPEWNTEAFF
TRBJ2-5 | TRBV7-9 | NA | CASMRDIQETQYF
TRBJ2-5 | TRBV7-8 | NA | CASSLAGTGRGETQYF
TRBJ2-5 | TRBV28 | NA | CASSSDGTRALKTQYF
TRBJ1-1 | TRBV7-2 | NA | CASKSRGTGGISNTEAFF
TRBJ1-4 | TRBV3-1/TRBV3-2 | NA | CASSQVRGSAEKLFF
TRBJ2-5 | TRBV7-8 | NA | CASSLALANQETQYF
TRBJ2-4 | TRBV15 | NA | CATGSQRGLIQYF
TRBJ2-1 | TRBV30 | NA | CAWRYGTGGPEQFF
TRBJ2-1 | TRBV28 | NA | CASRQRDSYLYNEQFF
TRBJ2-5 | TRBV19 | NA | CASSPGPLKTQYF
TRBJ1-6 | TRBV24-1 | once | CATSLGGDNSPLHF
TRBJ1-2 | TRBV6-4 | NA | CASSDSRVAGYTF
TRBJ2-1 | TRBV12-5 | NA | CASGTAGSYNEQFF
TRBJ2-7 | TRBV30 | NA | CAWRGQGPYEQYF
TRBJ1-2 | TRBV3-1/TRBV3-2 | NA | CASSRRGAGTF
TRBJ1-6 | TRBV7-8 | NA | CASSRAGWNSPLHF
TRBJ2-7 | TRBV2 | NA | CASWTGLYEQYF
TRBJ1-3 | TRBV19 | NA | CASSQTQASSGNTIYF
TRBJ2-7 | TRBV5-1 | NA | CASSPNPGGVRDEQYF
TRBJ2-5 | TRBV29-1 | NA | CSVDQGGRETQYF
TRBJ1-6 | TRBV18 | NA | CASSPTGVNSPLHF
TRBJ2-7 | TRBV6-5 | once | CASSYSKVAGHEQYF
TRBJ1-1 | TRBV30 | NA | CAWSVRTVDTEAFF
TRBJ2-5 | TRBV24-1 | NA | CATAQETQYF
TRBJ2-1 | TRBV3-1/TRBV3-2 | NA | CASSHSGRKSYNEQFF
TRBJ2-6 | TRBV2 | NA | CASSERVGANVLTF
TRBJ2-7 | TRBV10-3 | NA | CAIWGGASNSYEQYF